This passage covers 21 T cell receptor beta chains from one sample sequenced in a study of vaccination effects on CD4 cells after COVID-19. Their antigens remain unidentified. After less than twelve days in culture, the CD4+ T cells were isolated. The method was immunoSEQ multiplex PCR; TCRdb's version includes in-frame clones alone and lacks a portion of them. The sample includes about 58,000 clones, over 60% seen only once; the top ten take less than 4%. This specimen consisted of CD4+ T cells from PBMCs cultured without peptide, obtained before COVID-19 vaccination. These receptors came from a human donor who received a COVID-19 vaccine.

CDR3 loop: CASSEALRGAFF. In DNA form, the CDR3 reads TGTGCCAGCAGTGAAGCGCTTCGAGGGGCTTTCTTT. V is TRBV2 and J is TRBJ1-1; D unresolved. Germline CDR1 is SNHLY and CDR2 is FYNNEI. Trimming cost V 0 bases and J 11 bases, with 10 bases left between them. The CDR3 consists of 12 residues.

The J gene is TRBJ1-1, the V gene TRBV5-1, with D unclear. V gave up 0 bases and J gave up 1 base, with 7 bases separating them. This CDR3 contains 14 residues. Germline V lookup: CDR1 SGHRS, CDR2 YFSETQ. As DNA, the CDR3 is TGCGCCAGCAGCTTGGTAGGGCCGAACACTGAAGCTTTCTTT. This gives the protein CASSLVGPNTEAFF.

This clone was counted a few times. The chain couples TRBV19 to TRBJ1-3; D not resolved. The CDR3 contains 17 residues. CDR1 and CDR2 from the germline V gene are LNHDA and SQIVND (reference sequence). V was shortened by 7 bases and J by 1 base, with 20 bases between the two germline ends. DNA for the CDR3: TGTGCCAGTACCGAAAGCCCAGACATCCTTTCTGGAAACACCATATATTTT. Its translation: CASTESPDILSGNTIYF.

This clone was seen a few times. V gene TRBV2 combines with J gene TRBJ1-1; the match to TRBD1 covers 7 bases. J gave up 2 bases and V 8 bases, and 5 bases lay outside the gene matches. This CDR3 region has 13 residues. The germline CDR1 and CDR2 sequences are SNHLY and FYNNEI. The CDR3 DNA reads TGTGCCAGCGCCAGGGGGAGAAACACTGAAGCTTTCTTT. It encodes CASARGRNTEAFF. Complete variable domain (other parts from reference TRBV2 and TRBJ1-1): EPEVTQTPSHQVTQMGQEVILRCVPISNHLYFYWYRQILGQKVEFLVSFYNNEISEKSEIFDDQFSVERPDGSNFTLKIRSTKLEDSAMYFCASARGRNTEAFFGQGTRLTVV.

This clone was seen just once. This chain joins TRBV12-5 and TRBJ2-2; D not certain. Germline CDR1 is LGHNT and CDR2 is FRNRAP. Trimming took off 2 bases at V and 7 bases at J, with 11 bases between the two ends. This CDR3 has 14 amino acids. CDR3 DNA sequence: TGTGCTAGTGGTTTGTGGGATGGTGGCGGGGAGCTGTTTTTT. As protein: CASGLWDGGGELFF.

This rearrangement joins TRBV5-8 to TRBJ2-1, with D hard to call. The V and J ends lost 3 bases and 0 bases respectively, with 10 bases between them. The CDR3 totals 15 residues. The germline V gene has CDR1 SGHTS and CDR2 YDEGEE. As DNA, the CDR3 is TGTGCCAGCAGCTCACACGCAGACTCCTACAATGAGCAGTTCTTC. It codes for CASSSHADSYNEQFF.

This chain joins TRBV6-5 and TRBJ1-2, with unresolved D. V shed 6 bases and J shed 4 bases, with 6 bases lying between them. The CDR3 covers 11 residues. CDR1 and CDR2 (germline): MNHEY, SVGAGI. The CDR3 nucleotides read TGTGCCAGCAGCGGATTCTATGGCTACACCTTC. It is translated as CASSGFYGYTF.

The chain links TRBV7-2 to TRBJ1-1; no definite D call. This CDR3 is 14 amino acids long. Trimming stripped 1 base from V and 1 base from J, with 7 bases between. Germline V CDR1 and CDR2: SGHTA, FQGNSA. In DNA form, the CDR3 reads TGTGCCAGCAGCTTAGGTCGGGGGAACACTGAAGCTTTCTTT. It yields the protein CASSLGRGNTEAFF.

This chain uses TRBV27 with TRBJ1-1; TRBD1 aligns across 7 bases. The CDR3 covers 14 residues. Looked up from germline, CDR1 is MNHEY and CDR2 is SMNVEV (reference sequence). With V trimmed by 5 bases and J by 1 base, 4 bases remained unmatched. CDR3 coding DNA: TGTGCCAGCAGTAGTACAGGGGCGAACACTGAAGCTTTCTTT. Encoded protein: CASSSTGANTEAFF.

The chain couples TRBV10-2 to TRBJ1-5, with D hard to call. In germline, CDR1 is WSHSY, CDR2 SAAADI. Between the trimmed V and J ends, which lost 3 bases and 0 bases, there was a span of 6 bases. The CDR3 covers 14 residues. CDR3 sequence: CASSDFYSNQPQHF. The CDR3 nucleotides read TGCGCCAGCAGTGACTTCTATAGCAATCAGCCCCAGCATTTT.

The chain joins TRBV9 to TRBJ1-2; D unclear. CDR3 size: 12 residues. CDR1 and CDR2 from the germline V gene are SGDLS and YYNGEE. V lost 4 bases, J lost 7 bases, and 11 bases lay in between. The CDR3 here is CASSRANLGYTF. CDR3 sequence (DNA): TGTGCCAGCAGCAGGGCAAACCTTGGCTACACCTTC. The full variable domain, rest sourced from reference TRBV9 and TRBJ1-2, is DSGVTQTPKHLITATGQRVTLRCSPRSGDLSVYWYQQSLDQGLQFLIQYYNGEERAKGNILERFSAQQFPDLHSELNLSSLELGDSALYFCASSRANLGYTFGSGTRLTVV.

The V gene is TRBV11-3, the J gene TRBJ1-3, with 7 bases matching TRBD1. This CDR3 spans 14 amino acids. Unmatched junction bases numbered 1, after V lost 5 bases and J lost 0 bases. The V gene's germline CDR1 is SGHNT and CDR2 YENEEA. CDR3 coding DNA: TGTGCCAGCAGCCGGGACAGCTCTGGAAACACCATATATTTT. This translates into CASSRDSSGNTIYF.

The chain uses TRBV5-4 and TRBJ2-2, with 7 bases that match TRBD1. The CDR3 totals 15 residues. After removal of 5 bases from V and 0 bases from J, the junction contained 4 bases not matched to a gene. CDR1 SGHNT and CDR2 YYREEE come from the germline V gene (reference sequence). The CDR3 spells CASRPGTANTGELFF. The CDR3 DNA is TGTGCCAGCAGACCCGGGACAGCGAACACCGGGGAGCTGTTTTTT. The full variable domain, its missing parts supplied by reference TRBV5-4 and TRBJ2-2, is ETGVTQSPTHLIKTRGQQVTLRCSSQSGHNTVSWYQQALGQGPQFIFQYYREEENGRGNFPPRFSGLQFPNYSSELNVNALELDDSALYLCASRPGTANTGELFFGEGSRLTVL.

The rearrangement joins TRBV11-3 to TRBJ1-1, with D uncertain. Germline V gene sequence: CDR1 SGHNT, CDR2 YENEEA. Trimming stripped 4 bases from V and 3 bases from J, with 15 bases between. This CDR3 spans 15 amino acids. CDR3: CASSSGREYDTEAFF. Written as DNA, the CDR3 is TGTGCCAGCAGCTCAGGACGGGAATATGACACTGAAGCTTTCTTT. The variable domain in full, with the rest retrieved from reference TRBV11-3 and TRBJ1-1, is EAGVVQSPRYKIIEKKQPVAFWCNPISGHNTLYWYLQNLGQGPELLIRYENEEAVDDSQLPKDRFSAERLKGVDSTLKIQPAELGDSAVYLCASSSGREYDTEAFFGQGTRLTVV.

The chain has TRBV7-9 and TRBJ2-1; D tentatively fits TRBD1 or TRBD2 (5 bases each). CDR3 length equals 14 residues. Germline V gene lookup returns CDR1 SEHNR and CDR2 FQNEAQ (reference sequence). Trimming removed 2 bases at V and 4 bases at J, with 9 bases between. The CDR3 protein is CASSLMGRYNEQFF. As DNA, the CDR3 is TGTGCCAGCAGCTTAATGGGACGGTACAATGAGCAGTTCTTC.

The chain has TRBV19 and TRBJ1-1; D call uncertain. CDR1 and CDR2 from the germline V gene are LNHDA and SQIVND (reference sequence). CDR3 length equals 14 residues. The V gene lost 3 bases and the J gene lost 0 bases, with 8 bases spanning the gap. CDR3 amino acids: CASSMGRLNTEAFF. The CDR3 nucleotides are TGTGCCAGTAGTATGGGCAGATTGAACACTGAAGCTTTCTTT.

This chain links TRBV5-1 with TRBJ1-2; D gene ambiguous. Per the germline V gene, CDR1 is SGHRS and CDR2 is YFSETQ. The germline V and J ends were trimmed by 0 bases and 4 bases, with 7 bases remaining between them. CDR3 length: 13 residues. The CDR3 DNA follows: TGCGCCAGCAGCTTGGATGTCAGCTATGGCTACACCTTC. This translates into CASSLDVSYGYTF.

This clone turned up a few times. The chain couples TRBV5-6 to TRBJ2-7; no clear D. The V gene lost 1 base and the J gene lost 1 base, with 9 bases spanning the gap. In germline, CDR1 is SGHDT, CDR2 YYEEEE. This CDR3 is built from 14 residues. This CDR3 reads CASSLYFGSYEQYV. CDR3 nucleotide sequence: TGTGCCAGCAGCTTGTACTTTGGGTCCTACGAGCAGTACGTC.

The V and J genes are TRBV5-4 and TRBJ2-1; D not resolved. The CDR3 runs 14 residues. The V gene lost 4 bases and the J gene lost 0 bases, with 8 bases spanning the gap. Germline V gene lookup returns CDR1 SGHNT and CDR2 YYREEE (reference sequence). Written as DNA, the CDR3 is TGTGCCAGCAGCCAGTATAGCTCCTACAATGAGCAGTTCTTC. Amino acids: CASSQYSSYNEQFF.

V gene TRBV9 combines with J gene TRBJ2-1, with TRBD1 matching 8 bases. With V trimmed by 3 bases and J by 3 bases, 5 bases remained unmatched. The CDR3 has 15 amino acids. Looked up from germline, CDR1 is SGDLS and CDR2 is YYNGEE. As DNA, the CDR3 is TGTGCCAGCAGCGCACCTACAGGGGGCTACAATGAGCAGTTCTTC. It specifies CASSAPTGGYNEQFF.

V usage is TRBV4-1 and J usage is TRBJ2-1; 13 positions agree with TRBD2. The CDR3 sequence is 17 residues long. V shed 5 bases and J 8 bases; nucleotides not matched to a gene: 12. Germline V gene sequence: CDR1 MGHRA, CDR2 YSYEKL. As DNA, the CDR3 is TGCGCCAGCAGCTCAGAGGGGGGGACTAGCGGGGCCGATGAGCAGTTCTTC. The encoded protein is CASSSEGGTSGADEQFF.